This T cell receptor (beta chain) was captured in a study of T cell repertoires in ileal Crohn's disease. This clone was seen more than once but under ten times. This table comes from immunoSEQ multiplex PCR, and its TCRdb copy is limited to in-frame clones, with some not included. The table records some 13,000 clones, 78% of them present only once. The specimen sequenced was ileal tissue. The TCR was taken from an adult with Crohn's disease.

The CDR3, as DNA: TGTGCCAGCAGTGATGATCCCCATCTGACAGGGAAAGATTCACCCCTCCACTTT. This codes for CASSDDPHLTGKDSPLHF. J is TRBJ1-6 and V is TRBV6-1; 7 bases match TRBD1. Per the germline V gene, CDR1 is MNHNS and CDR2 is SASEGT. This CDR3 spans 18 amino acids. J gave up 8 bases and V 3 bases, and 16 bases lay outside the gene matches.